The T cell receptor (beta chain) described here comes from a study of blood T cell repertoires in COVID-19. Study-wide background: Samples taken during acute and convalescent COVID-19 were collected in the United States, Italy and Spain. Nucleic acid was either cDNA or gDNA, and it came from T cells, B-cell-depleted T cells, or PBMCs.

V was cut by 1 base and J by 8 bases, with 8 bases left in between. This CDR3 is built from 12 residues. CDR1 SEHNR and CDR2 FQNEAQ come from the germline V gene (reference sequence). Original processing methods: Using reference gene primer amplification, nucleated cell counts were estimated. Clones were read by immunoSEQ multiplex PCR, and TCRdb kept only the in-frame ones, dropping some. V and J calls and clone size are given by that table; D and trimming were obtained from the DNA. This table has under 300,000 clones, more than 85% appearing once. This chain joins TRBV7-9 and TRBJ1-1, with D uncertain. The sequence was collected from a woman between 70 and 85 years old with active or convalescent COVID-19. The material sequenced was peripheral blood. The CDR3 DNA follows: TGTGCCAGCAGCTTAGATCGTCCCGAAGCTTTCTTT. Protein: CASSLDRPEAFF. The full variable domain, in which reference TRBV7-9 and TRBJ1-1 provide the parts outside the CDR3, is DTGVSQNPRHKITKRGQNVTFRCDPISEHNRLYWYRQTLGQGPEFLTYFQNEAQLEKSRLLSDRFSAERPKGSFSTLEIQRTEQGDSAMYLCASSLDRPEAFFGQGTRLTVV.